The next 10 T cell receptor beta chains were all read from a single sample in a study of CD8+CD57+ T cells in acquired aplastic anemia. Both TCR beta VDJ combination and CDR3 sequence profiling were carried out. Genomic DNA was the template for this profiling. From the reads, TCRdb called clonotypes with MiXCR, one entry per CDR3 protein. The data hold more than 150,000 distinct CDR3 sequences, with 40% to 55% observed a single time. The sample comprised sorted CD4+, CD8+, or CD8+CD57+ T cells (not recorded which) from PBMCs. The receptors come from a human donor in good health.

The chain couples TRBV19 to TRBJ2-4; TRBD1 matches 7 bases. Germline CDR1 reads LNHDA; CDR2 reads SQIVND (reference sequence). The CDR3 is 17 amino acids. V lost 1 base, J lost 0 bases, and 6 bases stayed unmatched. CDR3 loop: CASSIGGTVLAKNIQYF. Written as DNA, the CDR3 is TGTGCCAGTAGTATAGGGGGGACAGTCCTAGCCAAAAACATTCAGTACTTC.

V usage is TRBV19 and J usage is TRBJ1-1, with D possibly matching TRBD1 (6 bases). CDR1 is LNHDA, CDR2 SQIVND, per germline (reference sequence). V gave up 3 bases and J gave up 4 bases, with 12 bases separating them. The CDR3 runs 14 residues. The CDR3 region has the DNA TGTGCCAGTAGTATGTCCCAGGGGAGCACTGAAGCTTTCTTT. Translation: CASSMSQGSTEAFF.

This clonotype was seen ten or more times. This chain links TRBV11-2 with TRBJ1-1; a possible D gene is TRBD1 (6 bases). Germline-derived CDR1 and CDR2 are SGHAT and FQNNGV. Trimming left V 4 bases short and J 7 bases short, with 13 bases between. The CDR3 is 13 residues long. CDR3 sequence: CASSSQGRSEAFF. CDR3 DNA sequence: TGTGCCAGCAGCTCTCAGGGGCGGAGTGAAGCTTTCTTT.

This chain connects TRBV11-1 to TRBJ2-1, with unresolved D. With 2 bases removed from V and 10 bases from J, the gap between germline ends came to 6 bases. CDR3 size: 11 residues. Germline CDR1 reads SGHAT; CDR2 reads FQDESV (reference sequence). CDR3: CASSLLQEQFF. DNA for the CDR3: TGTGCCAGCAGCTTATTACAGGAGCAGTTCTTC.

This chain connects TRBV19 to TRBJ1-1, with D uncertain. There are 15 residues in the CDR3. CDR1 LNHDA and CDR2 SQIVND come from the germline V gene (reference sequence). V gave up 4 bases and J gave up 0 bases, with 12 bases separating them. The CDR3, as DNA: TGTGCCAGTAGTACCCCATTAGATATGAACACTGAAGCTTTCTTT. Translated, it gives CASSTPLDMNTEAFF.

CDR3 sequence reads: CASSEVGRLSYEQYF. The CDR3 nucleotides read TGTGCCAGCAGTGAAGTGGGCCGACTCTCCTACGAGCAGTACTTC. This chain connects TRBV2 to TRBJ2-7, with no clear D. The CDR3 totals 15 residues. The germline V gene encodes CDR1 SNHLY and CDR2 FYNNEI. Trimming removed 1 base from V and 0 bases from J, with 10 bases in between. Based on the CDR3 plus reference TRBV2 and TRBJ2-7, the full variable domain is EPEVTQTPSHQVTQMGQEVILRCVPISNHLYFYWYRQILGQKVEFLVSFYNNEISEKSEIFDDQFSVERPDGSNFTLKIRSTKLEDSAMYFCASSEVGRLSYEQYFGPGTRLTVT.

Concerning this clonotype itself: A read error may produce the germline difference seen at one junction end. V usage is TRBV30 and J usage is TRBJ1-1; D perhaps matches TRBD1 (6 bases). The germline V gene encodes CDR1 GTSNPN and CDR2 SVGIG (reference sequence). The CDR3 is made up of 14 amino acids. The CDR3 loop reads CAWILRGFNTDAFF. Written as DNA, the CDR3 is TGTGCCTGGATACTCAGGGGTTTTAACACTGATGCTTTCTTT.

This clonotype was found many times. J is TRBJ2-1 and V is TRBV9; D is ambiguous. CDR3 length equals 15 residues. The V gene lost 2 bases and the J gene lost 0 bases, with 9 bases spanning the gap. Germline values: CDR1 SGDLS, CDR2 YYNGEE. CDR3 sequence reads: CASSVSGSSYNEQFF. In nucleotides, the CDR3 is TGTGCCAGCAGCGTTTCGGGTAGCTCCTACAATGAGCAGTTCTTC.

This chain's CDR3 is CSATSQNSPLHF. The CDR3 bases are TGCAGTGCTACCAGCCAAAATTCACCCCTCCACTTT. The chain has TRBV20-1 and TRBJ1-6; D not certain. Germline V gene sequence: CDR1 DFQATT, CDR2 SNEGSKA (reference sequence). Trimming shortened V by 4 bases and J by 7 bases, and 8 bases separated the two germline ends. The CDR3 totals 12 residues.

Ten or more counts support this clonotype. The J gene is TRBJ1-1, the V gene TRBV15, with D tentatively TRBD1 (5 bases). The V end was cut by 6 bases, the J end by 2 bases, with 16 bases between. CDR1 and CDR2 from the germline V gene are LNHNV and YYDKDF (reference sequence). The length of the CDR3 is 15 residues. This chain's CDR3 is CATRHRRVQNTEAFF. The CDR3 DNA reads TGTGCCACCAGGCACCGCAGGGTGCAAAACACTGAAGCTTTCTTT.